This T cell receptor beta chain was sequenced during a study of cytomegalovirus exposure and HLA in healthy donors. Points from the study as a whole: It was shown in a later analysis that HLA-associated TCR beta chains were more clonally expanded than other, equally common chains. TCR beta sequences reportedly predicted the HLA-A and HLA-B alleles of most subjects accurately. Later analysis showed most CMV-associated TCR beta chains appearing HLA-restricted. A previous analysis found most TCR beta V segments productive roughly 87% or roughly 30% of the time.

The primer mix had 60 Vbeta and 13 Jbeta primers. The table came from immunoSEQ multiplex PCR; TCRdb's copy has only in-frame clones and leaves some out. The sample yields roughly 120,000 clones, 60% to 80% seen once. Trimming shortened V by 0 bases and J by 4 bases, and 13 bases separated the two germline ends. The germline V gene has CDR1 SGHDT and CDR2 YYEEEE. The CDR3 spans 15 residues. Turning to this clone: Its antigen is undetermined.

The chain uses TRBV5-6 and TRBJ1-2; D unresolved. The TCR originated in a young woman in good health and CMV-seropositive. The sequencing sample was made of PBMCs. The CDR3 is CASSLEGRGSYGYTF. The CDR3 nucleotides are TGTGCCAGCAGCTTGGAAGGTAGAGGGTCCTATGGCTACACCTTC.